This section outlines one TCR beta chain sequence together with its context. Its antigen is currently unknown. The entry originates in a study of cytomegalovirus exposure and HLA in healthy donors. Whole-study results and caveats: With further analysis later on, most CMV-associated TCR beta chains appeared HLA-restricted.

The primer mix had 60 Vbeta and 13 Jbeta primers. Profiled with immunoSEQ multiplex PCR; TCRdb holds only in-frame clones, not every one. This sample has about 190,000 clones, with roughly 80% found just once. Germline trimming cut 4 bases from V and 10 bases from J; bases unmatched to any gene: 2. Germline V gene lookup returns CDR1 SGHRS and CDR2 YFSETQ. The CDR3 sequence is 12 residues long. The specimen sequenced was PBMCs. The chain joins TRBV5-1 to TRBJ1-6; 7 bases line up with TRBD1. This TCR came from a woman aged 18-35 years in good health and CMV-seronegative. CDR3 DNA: TGCGCCAGCAGCGAGACAGGGTCACCCCTCCACTTT. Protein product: CASSETGSPLHF.